These T cell receptor beta chains were read from a single sample in a study of blood T cell repertoires in COVID-19. Sequencing used immunoSEQ multiplex PCR; TCRdb keeps in-frame clones, though not all of them. Of some 270,000 clones detected, about 90% appear once; the ten largest clones hold 1.5% to 2%. Sequenced sample: PBMCs or T cells enriched from blood (not recorded which). Receptors originate from an older woman who had recovered from COVID-19. CDR3s include the opening cysteine and the closing phenylalanine or tryptophan. D genes are given only for firm matches. Clone size is stated in some rows and not others, as once, few, many or a class when expanded.

TRBJ2-1,TRBV6-5,TRBD1,.,CASTAGGLFEQFF,TGTGCCAGCACCGCAGGGGGTCTGTTTGAGCAGTTCTTC
TRBJ1-1,TRBV19,.,.,CASSIAGYTEAFF,TGTGCCAGTAGTATCGCGGGGTATACTGAAGCTTTCTTT
TRBJ2-7,TRBV5-4,.,.,CASSYRGLDEQYF,TGTGCCAGCAGCTACCGAGGGTTGGACGAGCAGTACTTC
TRBJ1-2,TRBV4-1,.,once,CASSQDELAGSSGGYTF,TGCGCCAGCAGCCAAGATGAATTAGCCGGAAGTTCGGGTGGCTACACCTTC
TRBJ2-6,TRBV2,.,.,CAIRAGAGANVLTF,TGTGCCATACGCGCGGGGGCCGGGGCCAACGTCCTGACTTTC
TRBJ1-1,TRBV4-1,.,.,CASSQVNFMNTEAFF,TGCGCCAGCAGCCAAGTTAACTTCATGAACACTGAAGCTTTCTTT
TRBJ2-1,TRBV4-1,.,once,CASSQGRGNEQFF,TGCGCCAGCAGCCAAGGAAGGGGGAATGAGCAGTTCTTC
TRBJ1-4,TRBV9,TRBD1,.,CASSARQGELSEKLFF,TGTGCCAGCAGCGCCCGACAGGGAGAACTTAGTGAAAAACTGTTTTTT
TRBJ2-1,TRBV10-3,TRBD2,.,CATTGGSSYNEQFF,TGTGCCACCACGGGAGGAAGCTCCTACAATGAGCAGTTCTTC
TRBJ1-2,TRBV15,TRBD1,.,CATSREGQGYGYTF,TGTGCCACCAGCAGGGAGGGACAGGGTTATGGCTACACCTTC
TRBJ2-2,TRBV28,.,.,CASSLGELVAGELFF,TGTGCCAGCAGTTTAGGGGAGTTAGTTGCCGGGGAGCTGTTTTTT
TRBJ1-3,TRBV6-5,.,.,CASSFRAGSGNTIYF,TGTGCCAGCAGTTTCCGGGCGGGGAGTGGAAACACCATATATTTT
TRBJ2-5,TRBV7-9,.,.,CASSQRSEETQYF,TGTGCCAGCAGCCAGCGCAGCGAAGAGACCCAGTACTTC
TRBJ2-7,TRBV5-1,TRBD2,.,CASRDTSDFGYEQYF,TGCGCCAGCAGGGATACTAGCGACTTCGGGTACGAGCAGTACTTC
TRBJ2-3,TRBV6-5,.,.,CASRQDYADTQYF,TGTGCCAGCAGGCAAGACTACGCAGATACGCAGTATTTT
TRBJ1-2,TRBV6-1,.,.,CASSEALGAGGPRYGYTF,TGTGCCAGCAGTGAAGCCTTGGGGGCGGGGGGCCCCCGCTATGGCTACACCTTC
TRBJ1-4,TRBV5-1,.,.,CASSSVGQQSREKLFF,TGCGCCAGCAGCTCTGTAGGACAGCAAAGTAGGGAAAAACTGTTTTTT
TRBJ2-1,TRBV7-3,TRBD2,.,CASSLGASGAWDEQFF,TGTGCCAGCAGCTTAGGGGCTAGCGGGGCCTGGGATGAGCAGTTCTTC
TRBJ1-6,TRBV27,.,.,CASSFLFRVYNSPLHF,TGTGCCAGCAGTTTTCTGTTCCGGGTATATAATTCACCCCTCCACTTT
TRBJ1-2,TRBV4-1,.,.,CASSRVDGPTDYGYTF,TGCGCCAGCAGCCGAGTGGATGGGCCGACCGACTATGGCTACACCTTC
TRBJ1-2,TRBV7-8,.,.,CASTRGAGSGYTF,TGTGCCAGCACCCGAGGGGCAGGTTCTGGCTACACCTTC
TRBJ2-5,TRBV28,.,once,CASSFAGWQETQYF,TGTGCCAGCAGTTTCGCAGGTTGGCAAGAGACCCAGTACTTC
TRBJ2-1,TRBV6-5,.,.,CASSFGQQRPDEQFF,TGTGCCAGCAGTTTCGGACAACAAAGACCGGATGAGCAGTTCTTC
TRBJ1-1,TRBV18,TRBD1,.,CASSPPQGANTEAFF,TGTGCCAGCTCACCACCGCAGGGGGCGAACACTGAAGCTTTCTTT
TRBJ2-7,TRBV5-1,.,.,CASSAGPSYEQYF,TGCGCCAGCAGCGCTGGCCCCTCCTACGAGCAGTACTTC
TRBJ2-7,TRBV5-1,TRBD2,.,CASSDTSGSRTGEQYF,TGCGCCAGCAGCGACACTAGCGGGAGTCGCACCGGGGAGCAGTACTTC
TRBJ1-4,TRBV28,.,once,CASTPGGRGEEKLFF,TGTGCCAGCACCCCGGGGGGCAGGGGTGAAGAAAAACTGTTTTTT
TRBJ2-1,TRBV7-9,TRBD2,.,CASQSGSYNEQFF,TGTGCCAGCCAAAGCGGGAGTTACAATGAGCAGTTCTTC